The rows below give T cell receptor beta chains drawn from one sample of a study of T cell repertoires in cytomegalovirus infection. What these receptors recognize is not known. Using its own MiXCR run on the reads, TCRdb lists one record per CDR3 protein. The table shows 150,000 or so distinct CDR3 sequences, with 25% to 35% occurring only once. Sequencing was performed on CD8+ T cells from cultured PBMCs, taken from culture after CMV antigen stimulation. The receptors originated from a human donor in good health (CMV status not recorded). Some clones in this sample may be carry-over from other donors' samples. The CDR3 runs from the conserved cysteine through the conserved F or W. The D gene is left open where the match is weak. Clone size is not always given. Where it is, it says once, few, many or a class for expanded clones.

V	D	size	J	CDR3	DNA
TRBV27	TRBD1	few	TRBJ2-1	CASSALGQGAVSSYNEQFF	TGTGCCAGCAGTGCCCTGGGACAGGGGGCCGTAAGCTCCTACAATGAGCAGTTCTTC
TRBV4-1	-	-	TRBJ1-1	CASGYGPNTEAFF	TGCGCCAGCGGATACGGACCGAACACTGAAGCTTTCTTT
TRBV2	-	few	TRBJ2-1	CASTYEPDNEQFF	TGTGCCAGCACCTACGAGCCGGACAATGAGCAGTTCTTC
TRBV7-9	-	-	TRBJ1-1	CASSLGQATRGTEAFF	TGTGCCAGCAGCTTAGGGCAGGCTACGAGAGGGACTGAAGCTTTCTTT
TRBV20-1	-	-	TRBJ2-7	CSASTGRFYEQYF	TGCAGTGCTTCGACAGGGAGGTTCTACGAGCAGTACTTC
TRBV12-3/TRBV12-4	-	many	TRBJ2-1	CASSLDGRGGEQFF	TGTGCCAGCAGTTTAGATGGTCGTGGGGGGGAGCAGTTCTTC
TRBV28	-	-	TRBJ1-2	CASSLGTQHGYTF	TGTGCCAGCAGTCTAGGGACTCAGCATGGCTACACCTTC
TRBV28	TRBD1	-	TRBJ2-1	CASTVGTGAHNEQFF	TGTGCCAGCACTGTAGGGACAGGAGCTCACAATGAGCAGTTCTTC
TRBV7-2	TRBD1	many	TRBJ1-2	CASSLGGRDRPSGYTF	TGTGCCAGCAGCTTAGGAGGTCGGGACAGACCTTCTGGCTACACCTTC
TRBV7-3	TRBD1	many	TRBJ1-2	CASSRGQGNYGYTF	TGTGCCAGCAGTCGCGGACAGGGAAACTATGGCTACACCTTC
TRBV28	-	few	TRBJ2-2	CASSFEVGGDTGELFF	TGTGCCAGCAGTTTCGAAGTAGGCGGAGATACCGGGGAGCTGTTTTTT
TRBV6-5	-	-	TRBJ1-2	CASSYQGINYGYTF	TGTGCCAGCAGCTACCAGGGCATTAACTATGGCTACACCTTC
TRBV7-3	-	once	TRBJ2-3	CASSIGVAGTDTQYF	TGTGCCAGCAGCATTGGGGTAGCGGGCACAGATACGCAGTATTTT
TRBV6-5	-	-	TRBJ1-1	CASTIDRMNTEAFF	TGTGCCAGCACCATAGACAGGATGAACACTGAAGCTTTCTTT
TRBV6-6	TRBD1	-	TRBJ1-1	CASNRQGWTEAFF	TGTGCCAGCAACAGACAGGGCTGGACTGAAGCTTTCTTT
TRBV7-9	TRBD1	-	TRBJ2-7	CASSPARGFGPQYF	TGTGCCAGCAGCCCCGCCAGGGGGTTCGGCCCGCAGTACTTC
TRBV4-1	-	many	TRBJ1-2	CASSQDPVNPYGYTF	TGCGCCAGCAGCCAAGATCCGGTGAACCCCTATGGCTACACCTTC
TRBV7-9	-	-	TRBJ2-7	CASLGEEGSYEQYF	TGTGCCAGCCTGGGGGAGGAAGGCTCCTACGAGCAGTACTTC
TRBV19	-	once	TRBJ2-7	CASSSNNPTYEQYF	TGTGCCAGTAGTAGTAACAACCCCACCTACGAGCAGTACTTC
TRBV19	-	few	TRBJ2-1	CASSIGQRYNEQFF	TGTGCCAGTAGTATAGGACAGAGATACAATGAGCAGTTCTTC
TRBV2	-	-	TRBJ1-1	CASSEEMGRGTGPEAFF	TGTGCCAGCAGTGAAGAGATGGGTCGGGGGACTGGGCCTGAAGCTTTCTTT
TRBV9	-	few	TRBJ2-3	CASSVSGGVDTQYF	TGTGCCAGCAGCGTGTCAGGGGGGGTGGATACGCAGTATTTT
TRBV6-6	TRBD1	once	TRBJ1-2	CASSYSAGQGIGYGYTF	TGTGCCAGCAGTTACTCGGCGGGACAGGGAATTGGCTATGGCTACACCTTC
TRBV12-3/TRBV12-4	-	-	TRBJ1-5	CASSLNVNQPQHF	TGTGCCAGCAGTTTAAATGTTAATCAGCCCCAGCATTTT
TRBV28	TRBD1	many	TRBJ2-1	CASSLQGQGGYNEQFF	TGTGCCAGCAGTTTGCAGGGACAGGGTGGGTACAATGAGCAGTTCTTC
TRBV12-3/TRBV12-4	-	-	TRBJ2-7	CASSYSGHQAYEQYF	TGTGCCAGCAGTTATAGCGGACACCAAGCCTACGAGCAGTACTTC
TRBV7-6	TRBD2	few	TRBJ2-3	CASSLPSGSTDTQYF	TGTGCCAGCAGCTTACCTAGCGGGTCCACAGATACGCAGTATTTT
TRBV2	TRBD2	-	TRBJ2-3	CASSEWGGDTQYF	TGTGCCAGCAGTGAGTGGGGGGGAGATACGCAGTATTTT
TRBV28	TRBD2	few	TRBJ2-1	CASSTIRSGGAYNEQFF	TGTGCCAGCAGTACAATTCGTAGCGGGGGGGCCTACAATGAGCAGTTCTTC
TRBV3-1	-	few	TRBJ2-1	CASTGSTNEQFF	TGTGCCAGCACCGGAAGTACTAATGAGCAGTTCTTC
TRBV4-1	TRBD1	few	TRBJ1-2	CASSRGQGVDGYTF	TGCGCCAGCAGCCGCGGACAGGGGGTTGATGGCTACACCTTC